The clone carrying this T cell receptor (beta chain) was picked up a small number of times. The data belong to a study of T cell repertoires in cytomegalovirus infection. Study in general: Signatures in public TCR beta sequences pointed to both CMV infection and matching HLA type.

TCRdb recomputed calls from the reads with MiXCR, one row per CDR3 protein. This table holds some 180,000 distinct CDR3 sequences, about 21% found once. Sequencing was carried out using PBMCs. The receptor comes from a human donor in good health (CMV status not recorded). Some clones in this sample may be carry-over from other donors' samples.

The chain's CDR3 is CASRETGGWQPQHF. Here the CDR3 DNA reads TGTGCCAGCAGGGAGACAGGGGGCTGGCAGCCCCAGCATTTT. The chain uses TRBV6-1 and TRBJ1-5; TRBD1 aligns across 10 bases. There are 14 residues in the CDR3. The germline V gene has CDR1 MNHNS and CDR2 SASEGT. After removal of 6 bases from V and 7 bases from J, the junction contained 6 bases not matched to a gene.